These 16 T cell receptor beta chains share one sample of origin, sequenced in a study of tissue T cells after allogeneic stem cell transplantation. Some clones are missing from TCRdb's copy, which holds only in-frame ones; the method was immunoSEQ multiplex PCR. Here the sample spans about 48,000 clones, less than 75% being singletons. Specimen: sorted cells pooled from one or two spleens. Receptors originate from a pool of C57BL/6 mice in good health.

To note about this clone: Gene names follow the mouse nomenclature. The read ends 1 residue shy of where the CDR3 ends; the end is completed using the germline J gene. The rearrangement joins TRBV2 to TRBJ1-1; D gene ambiguous. Trimming cost V 1 base and J 1 base, with 7 bases left between them. Germline assignment: CDR1 LGHNA and CDR2 YSYQKL. This CDR3 contains 14 residues. The CDR3 is CASSQARVNTEVFF. Incomplete CDR3 DNA: TGTGCCAGCAGCCAAGCCCGGGTAAACACAGAAGTCTTC.

There are a few counts of this clone. The gene names here belong to mouse. The read ends 1 residue early relative to the CDR3; the germline J gene fills the gap. The chain links TRBV5 to TRBJ2-7, with D maybe TRBD2 (5 bases). V lost 3 bases, J lost 7 bases, and 10 bases lay in between. Germline V lookup: CDR1 LGHNA, CDR2 YNLKQL (reference sequence). The CDR3 length is 12 residues. The covered CDR3 bases are TGTGCCAGCAGCCACACTGGAGGGGAACAGTAC. It codes for CASSHTGGEQY. The whole CDR3 protein reads CASSHTGGEQYF.

Points on this clone: Gene and germline names: mouse. The read terminates 1 residue ahead of where the CDR3 ends, so the germline J gene completes it. The chain links TRBV13-2 to TRBJ2-7; 12 bases are a match to TRBD2. Germline trimming cut 3 bases from V and 0 bases from J; bases unmatched to any gene: 4. The CDR3 has 16 residues. Germline-derived CDR1 and CDR2 are NNHNN and SYGAGS (reference sequence). This chain's CDR3 is CASGVPGLGGSYEQYF. The sequenced CDR3 bases are TGTGCCAGCGGTGTACCGGGACTGGGGGGCTCCTATGAACAGTAC.

This clone was recorded once. The listed genes are named as in mouse. The missing CDR3 end, 1 residue past where the read stops, is filled in from the germline J gene. The chain has TRBV2 and TRBJ2-3, with TRBD2 identical over 8 bases. The CDR3 consists of 15 residues. Germline loops: CDR1 LGHNA, CDR2 YSYQKL. V shed 0 bases, J shed 1 base, and the junction held 0 bases outside the gene matches. The CDR3 DNA, read in part, is TGTGCCAGCAGCCAAGATGGGGGGGGTGCAGAAACGCTGTAT. This codes for CASSQDGGGAETLY. The whole CDR3 region reads CASSQDGGGAETLYF.

A remark on this clone: Gene names and germline refer to mouse. Read sequence stops 1 residue before the CDR3 end, and the germline J gene provides the missing end. The chain recombines TRBV12-1 with TRBJ1-3; a weak D match, TRBD1 (5 bases). CDR1 is SGHSN, CDR2 HYEKVE, per germline. The germline V and J ends were trimmed by 0 bases and 2 bases, with 7 bases remaining between them. There are 14 residues in the CDR3. The CDR3: CASSLGGAGNTLYF. The sequenced part of the CDR3 DNA is TGTGCCAGCTCTCTCGGGGGGGCTGGAAATACGCTCTAT.

This clone showed up just a few times. Gene labels here are mouse ones. The read stops 1 residue short of the end of the CDR3; the missing end is completed from the germline J gene. J is TRBJ2-5 and V is TRBV12-1, with TRBD2 matching 9 bases. The trim removed 4 bases at V and 5 bases at J, leaving 3 bases unmatched. CDR1 is SGHSN and CDR2 is HYEKVE in the germline V gene. The CDR3 has 13 amino acids. Incomplete CDR3 DNA: TGTGCCAGCTCCTACTGGGGGGTAGACACCCAGTAC. This codes for CASSYWGVDTQY. Given in full, the CDR3 is CASSYWGVDTQYF. Using reference TRBV12-1 and TRBJ2-5 for the parts outside the CDR3, the full variable domain is DSGVVQSPRHIIKEKGGRSVLTCIPISGHSNVVWYQQTLGKELKFLIQHYEKVERDKGFLPSRFSVQQFDDYHSEMNMSALELEDSAMYFCASSYWGVDTQYFGPGTRLLVL.

Points on this clone: These gene names are mouse names. The DNA ends 1 residue before the CDR3 does, and the rest of the CDR3 is filled in from the germline J gene. The genes are TRBV5 and TRBJ1-3; tentative D call: TRBD1 (6 bases). This CDR3 is built from 16 residues. V was cut by 2 bases and J by 0 bases, with 11 bases left in between. CDR1 LGHNA and CDR2 YNLKQL come from the germline V gene (reference sequence). This chain's CDR3 is CASSQTGTNSGNTLYF. CDR3 DNA (partial): TGTGCCAGCAGCCAAACCGGGACAAATTCTGGAAATACGCTCTAT.

Remarks on this clone: Genes here carry mouse names. The CDR3 extends 1 residue past the end of the read, so its final part is completed from the germline J gene. V gene TRBV19 combines with J gene TRBJ1-2; 9 bases are a match to TRBD1. CDR3 size: 14 residues. Looked up from germline, CDR1 is FNHDT and CDR2 is SITEND (reference sequence). J was trimmed by 2 bases and V by 6 bases; bases with no gene match: 5. CDR3 bases read: TGTGCCAGCACCTCCGGGACAGGGAACTCCGACTACACC. Protein sequence: CASTSGTGNSDYT. The full CDR3 sequence reads CASTSGTGNSDYTF.

Notes on this clone: Germline and genes: mouse. Read coverage stops 1 residue before the CDR3 terminus; the germline J gene supplies the remainder. The V and J genes are TRBV2 and TRBJ1-4; 8 nucleotides match TRBD1. Germline loops: CDR1 LGHNA, CDR2 YSYQKL. J lost 0 bases, V lost 0 bases, and 3 bases had no gene match. This CDR3 spans 17 amino acids. The CDR3 DNA, read in part, is TGTGCCAGCAGCCAAGAAGACAGGGGTATTTCCAACGAAAGATTATTT. It is translated as CASSQEDRGISNERLF. The CDR3, in full, reads CASSQEDRGISNERLFF.

On this clone itself: Gene names refer to mouse genes. From the germline J gene comes the end of the CDR3, since the read stops 1 residue before it. V is TRBV16 and J is TRBJ2-4, with 8 nucleotides matching TRBD2. The CDR3 has 15 residues. CDR1 and CDR2 (germline): SGHSA, FRNQAP. V dropped 4 bases and J dropped 0; count of bases not matched to a gene: 3. The part of the CDR3 DNA that was read is TGTGCAAGCAGCTCGGACTGGGCTAGTCAAAACACCTTGTAC. This gives the protein CASSSDWASQNTLY. The CDR3 in full is CASSSDWASQNTLYF.

This clone was observed a handful of times. Mouse gene names and germline throughout. The CDR3 is cut off 1 residue early in the read; its end comes from the germline J gene. The chain employs TRBV3 and TRBJ2-7; TRBD2 matches 9 bases. CDR1 is SNHLY and CDR2 is FYNGKV in the germline V gene (reference sequence). V was pared by 4 bases and J by 4 bases, with 5 bases of the junction left unmatched. The CDR3 length is 14 residues. CDR3 DNA, as far as it was read: TGTGCCAGCAGCTCAGGACTGGGGCGTTATGAACAGTAC. Amino acids: CASSSGLGRYEQY. The full CDR3 reads CASSSGLGRYEQYF.

As to this clone: Gene names are the mouse ones. The sequenced CDR3 bases are TGTGCTAGCACTCACCGGGACAGGGGAGGCACCTTGTAC. This encodes CASTHRDRGGTLY. Given in full, the CDR3 is CASTHRDRGGTLYF. The rearrangement links TRBV29 to TRBJ2-4, with TRBD1 matching 10 bases. The CDR3 is cut off 1 residue early in the read; its end comes from the germline J gene. CDR1 is MSHET and CDR2 is SYDVDS in the germline V gene. This CDR3 is 14 amino acids long. V was pared by 7 bases and J by 8 bases, with 9 bases of the junction left unmatched.

Regarding this clone: Mouse names are used for the genes. The read comes to an end 1 residue before the CDR3 does, leaving the germline J gene to fill in the end. The V and J genes are TRBV13-3 and TRBJ2-4, with TRBD2 matching 9 bases. The ends lost 1 base at V and 6 bases at J; junction bases unmatched: 3. From germline, CDR1 is NNHDY and CDR2 SYVADS. This CDR3 spans 14 amino acids. The sequenced part of the CDR3 DNA is TGTGCCAGCAGTGATTTTCTGGGGGGGAACACCTTGTAC. Amino acid sequence: CASSDFLGGNTLY. The full CDR3 reads CASSDFLGGNTLYF.

For this clone: Here the gene names and germline are mouse. The CDR3 extends 1 residue past the end of the read, so its final part is completed from the germline J gene. The chain has TRBV17 and TRBJ2-3; 12 bases align to TRBD2. Trimming removed 7 bases from V and 1 base from J; junction bases left unmatched: 6. Germline V gene data show CDR1 as MNHDT and CDR2 as YYDKIL. The CDR3 runs 16 residues. CDR3 bases read: TGTGCTAGCAAGAGACTGGGGGGGCGCGGTGCAGAAACGCTGTAT. Amino acids: CASKRLGGRGAETLY. The full CDR3 protein reads CASKRLGGRGAETLYF.

Note on this clone: Gene names and germline refer to mouse. The read terminates 1 residue ahead of where the CDR3 ends, so the germline J gene completes it. The chain is built from TRBV12-1 and TRBJ2-3; D not resolved. Trimming pared 0 bases from V and 0 bases from J, leaving 9 bases between. The CDR3 consists of 15 residues. CDR1 SGHSN and CDR2 HYEKVE come from the germline V gene. CDR3 region: CASSLLGSSAETLYF. The part of the CDR3 DNA that was read is TGTGCCAGCTCTCTCTTGGGATCTAGTGCAGAAACGCTGTAT. Combining the CDR3 with reference TRBV12-1 and TRBJ2-3 gives the whole variable domain DSGVVQSPRHIIKEKGGRSVLTCIPISGHSNVVWYQQTLGKELKFLIQHYEKVERDKGFLPSRFSVQQFDDYHSEMNMSALELEDSAMYFCASSLLGSSAETLYFGSGTRLTVL.

With regard to this clone: Gene names and germline match the mouse. The read terminates 1 residue before the CDR3 end, so the remaining end is supplied by the germline J gene. The V gene is TRBV29, the J gene TRBJ1-6; no firm D call. TRBJ1-6 is assigned to the ORF class and has an uncertain function. This CDR3 is built from 15 residues. V was pared by 0 bases and J by 2 bases, with 5 bases between. Looked up from germline, CDR1 is MSHET and CDR2 is SYDVDS. The DNA read from the CDR3 is TGTGCTAGCAGTTTATCGATACCCTATAATTCGCCCCTCTAC. Protein product: CASSLSIPYNSPLY. The whole CDR3 sequence is CASSLSIPYNSPLYF.